Below are 5 T cell receptor beta chains sequenced from a single sample in a study of memory CD4+ T cells and cytomegalovirus serostatus. Generated by immunoSEQ multiplex PCR, the TCRdb table keeps only in-frame clones and is missing some. This table holds about 56,000 clones, about 68% found once. The sort gate was single viable CD3+CD4+CD8-CD45RO+ cells for memory CD4+ T cells. The sample taken for sequencing was memory CD4+ T cells from blood. These receptors were taken from an adult in good health and CMV-seropositive.

This chain uses TRBV6-1 with TRBJ1-5; 8 bases align to TRBD1. The CDR3 covers 13 residues. Per the germline V gene, CDR1 is MNHNS and CDR2 is SASEGT. J was trimmed by 5 bases and V by 7 bases; bases with no gene match: 4. The CDR3 DNA is TGTGCCAGCAATGACAGGGGAGATCAGCCCCAGCATTTT. Its protein product is CASNDRGDQPQHF.

By sample share, this clone is medium-sized (0.01 to 0.1%). The chain carries TRBV9 and TRBJ2-5, with D uncertain. Trimming left V 2 bases short and J 1 base short, with 9 bases between. The germline gives CDR1 SGDLS, CDR2 YYNGEE. The CDR3 runs 14 residues. The CDR3 region is CASSVSLSQETQYF. The CDR3, as DNA: TGTGCCAGCAGCGTCTCCCTCTCCCAAGAGACCCAGTACTTC. The variable domain in full, completed from reference TRBV9 and TRBJ2-5, reads DSGVTQTPKHLITATGQRVTLRCSPRSGDLSVYWYQQSLDQGLQFLIQYYNGEERAKGNILERFSAQQFPDLHSELNLSSLELGDSALYFCASSVSLSQETQYFGPGTRLLVL.

The V gene is TRBV28, the J gene TRBJ2-2; weak D call: TRBD1 (6 bases). The CDR3 spans 16 residues. Trimming cost V 3 bases and J 5 bases, with 16 bases left between them. CDR1 MDHEN and CDR2 SYDVKM come from the germline V gene. Written as DNA, the CDR3 is TGTGCCAGCAGTTTCCCAGGCCAGGGGAAGACCGGGGAGCTGTTTTTT. Translated: CASSFPGQGKTGELFF.

The chain joins TRBV5-1 to TRBJ1-3; D is uncertain. The germline V gene encodes CDR1 SGHRS and CDR2 YFSETQ. Trimming cost V 4 bases and J 2 bases, with 13 bases left between them. The CDR3 extends over 15 amino acids. CDR3 region: CASSPGGATGNTIYF. Here the CDR3 DNA reads TGCGCCAGCAGCCCCGGTGGTGCGACTGGAAACACCATATATTTT.

The chain employs TRBV29-1 and TRBJ2-3; 7 bases are a match to TRBD1. This CDR3 spans 12 amino acids. CDR1 is SQVTM and CDR2 is ANQGSEA in the germline V gene. After removal of 5 bases from V and 11 bases from J, the junction contained 10 bases not matched to a gene. This chain's CDR3 is CSVIQGENMQYF. CDR3 sequence (DNA): TGCAGCGTTATCCAGGGGGAGAACATGCAGTATTTT.